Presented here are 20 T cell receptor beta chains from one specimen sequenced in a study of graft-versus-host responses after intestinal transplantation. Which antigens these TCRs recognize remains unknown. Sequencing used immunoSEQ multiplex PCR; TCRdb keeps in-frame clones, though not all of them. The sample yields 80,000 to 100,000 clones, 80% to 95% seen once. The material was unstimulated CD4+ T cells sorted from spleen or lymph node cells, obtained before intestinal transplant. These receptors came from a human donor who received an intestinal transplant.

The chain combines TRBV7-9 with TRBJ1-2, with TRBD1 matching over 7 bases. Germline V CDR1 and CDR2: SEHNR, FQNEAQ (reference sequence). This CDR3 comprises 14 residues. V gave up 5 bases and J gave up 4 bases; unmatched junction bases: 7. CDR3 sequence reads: CASSPDRDPYGYTF. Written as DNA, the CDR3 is TGTGCCAGCAGCCCTGACAGGGACCCCTATGGCTACACCTTC.

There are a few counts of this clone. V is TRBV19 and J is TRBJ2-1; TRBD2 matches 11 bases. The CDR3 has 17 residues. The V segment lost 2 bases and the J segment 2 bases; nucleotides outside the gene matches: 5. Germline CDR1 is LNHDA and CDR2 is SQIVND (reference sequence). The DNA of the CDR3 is TGTGCCAGTAGTATAACTAGCGGGAGATCTACCTACAATGAGCAGTTCTTC. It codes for CASSITSGRSTYNEQFF. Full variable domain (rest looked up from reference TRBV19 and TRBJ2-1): DGGITQSPKYLFRKEGQNVTLSCEQNLNHDAMYWYRQDPGQGLRLIYYSQIVNDFQKGDIAEGYSVSREKKESFPLTVTSAQKNPTAFYLCASSITSGRSTYNEQFFGPGTRLTVL.

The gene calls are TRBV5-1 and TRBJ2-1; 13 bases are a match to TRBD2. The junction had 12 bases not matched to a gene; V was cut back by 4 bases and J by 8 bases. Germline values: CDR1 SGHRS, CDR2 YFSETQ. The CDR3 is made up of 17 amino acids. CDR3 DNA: TGCGCCAGCAGCCCCGGACTAGCGGGAGATAGTTCAGATGAGCAGTTCTTC. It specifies CASSPGLAGDSSDEQFF.

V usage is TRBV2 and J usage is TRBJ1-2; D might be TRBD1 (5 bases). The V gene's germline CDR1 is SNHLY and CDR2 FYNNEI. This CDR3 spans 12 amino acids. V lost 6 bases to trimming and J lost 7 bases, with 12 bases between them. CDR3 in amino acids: CASRPQGFGYTF. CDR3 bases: TGTGCCAGCAGGCCCCAGGGTTTTGGCTACACCTTC.

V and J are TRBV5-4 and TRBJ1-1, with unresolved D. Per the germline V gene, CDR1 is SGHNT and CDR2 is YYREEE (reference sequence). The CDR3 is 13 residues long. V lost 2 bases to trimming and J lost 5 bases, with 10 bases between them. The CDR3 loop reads CASSFASGTEAFF. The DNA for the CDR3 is TGTGCCAGCAGCTTCGCCTCCGGGACTGAAGCTTTCTTT. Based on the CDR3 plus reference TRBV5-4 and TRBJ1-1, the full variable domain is ETGVTQSPTHLIKTRGQQVTLRCSSQSGHNTVSWYQQALGQGPQFIFQYYREEENGRGNFPPRFSGLQFPNYSSELNVNALELDDSALYLCASSFASGTEAFFGQGTRLTVV.

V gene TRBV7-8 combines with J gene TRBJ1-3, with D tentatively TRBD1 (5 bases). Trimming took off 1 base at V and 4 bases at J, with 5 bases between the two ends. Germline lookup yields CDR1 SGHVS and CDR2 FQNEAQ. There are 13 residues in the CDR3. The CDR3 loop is CASSLDRGNTIYF. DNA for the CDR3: TGTGCCAGCAGCTTAGACAGGGGAAACACCATATATTTT.

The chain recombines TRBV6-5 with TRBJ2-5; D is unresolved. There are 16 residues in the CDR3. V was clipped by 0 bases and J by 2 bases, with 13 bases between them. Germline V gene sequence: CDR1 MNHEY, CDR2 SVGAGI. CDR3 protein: CASSYSMSPGQETQYF. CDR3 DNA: TGTGCCAGCAGTTACTCGATGTCCCCCGGGCAAGAGACCCAGTACTTC.

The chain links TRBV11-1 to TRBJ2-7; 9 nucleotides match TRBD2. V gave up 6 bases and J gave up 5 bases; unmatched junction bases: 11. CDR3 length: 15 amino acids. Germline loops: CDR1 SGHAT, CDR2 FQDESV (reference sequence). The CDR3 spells CASSSIAGVDDEQYF. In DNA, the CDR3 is TGTGCCAGCAGTTCTATAGCGGGAGTCGACGACGAGCAGTACTTC.

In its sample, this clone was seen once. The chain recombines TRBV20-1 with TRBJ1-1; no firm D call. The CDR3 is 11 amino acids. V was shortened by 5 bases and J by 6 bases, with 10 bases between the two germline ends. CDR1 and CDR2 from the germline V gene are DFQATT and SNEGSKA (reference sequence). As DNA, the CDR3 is TGCAGTGCTGTTACATCCGCTGAAGCTTTCTTT. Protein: CSAVTSAEAFF.

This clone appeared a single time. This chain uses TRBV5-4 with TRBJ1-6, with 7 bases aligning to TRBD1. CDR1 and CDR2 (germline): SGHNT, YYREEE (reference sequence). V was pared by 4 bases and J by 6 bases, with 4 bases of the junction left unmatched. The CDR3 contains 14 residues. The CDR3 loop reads CASSRGQTNSPLHF. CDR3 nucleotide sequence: TGTGCCAGCAGCAGGGGACAGACTAATTCACCCCTCCACTTT.

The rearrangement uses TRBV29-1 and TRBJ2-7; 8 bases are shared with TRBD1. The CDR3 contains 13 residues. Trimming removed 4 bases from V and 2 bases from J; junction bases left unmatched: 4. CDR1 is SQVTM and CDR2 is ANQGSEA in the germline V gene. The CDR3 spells CSVGHRGAYEQYF. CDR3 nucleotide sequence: TGCAGCGTTGGTCACAGGGGGGCCTACGAGCAGTACTTC.

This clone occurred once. The CDR3 DNA follows: TGTGCCAGCAGGGAACAGGGTCGGGGTGTCGGCGAGCAGTACTTC. This codes for CASREQGRGVGEQYF. The V and J genes are TRBV6-6 and TRBJ2-7; D possibly corresponds to TRBD1 (6 bases). Germline V gene sequence: CDR1 MNHNY, CDR2 SVGAGI (reference sequence). V was clipped by 6 bases and J by 6 bases, with 21 bases between them. There are 15 residues in the CDR3.

The CDR3 coding sequence is TGTGCCAGCAGTTACTCCGACTATGGCTACACCTTC. It yields the protein CASSYSDYGYTF. The J gene is TRBJ1-2, the V gene TRBV6-6; unclear D gene. CDR1 is MNHNY and CDR2 is SVGAGI in the germline V gene (reference sequence). V lost 0 bases and J lost 3, with 2 bases in between. The CDR3 sequence is 12 residues long.

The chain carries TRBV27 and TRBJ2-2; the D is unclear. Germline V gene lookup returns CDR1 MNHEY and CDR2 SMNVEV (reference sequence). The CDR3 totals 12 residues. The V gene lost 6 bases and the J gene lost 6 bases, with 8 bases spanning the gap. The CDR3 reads CASRTDSGELFF. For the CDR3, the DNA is TGTGCCAGCAGGACTGACTCCGGGGAGCTGTTTTTT.

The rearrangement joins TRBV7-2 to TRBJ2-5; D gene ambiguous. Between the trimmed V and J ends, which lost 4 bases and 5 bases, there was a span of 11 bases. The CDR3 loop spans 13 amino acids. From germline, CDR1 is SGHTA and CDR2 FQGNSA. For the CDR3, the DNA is TGTGCCAGCAGCTCGTATCCCCTGGAGACCCAGTACTTC. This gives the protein CASSSYPLETQYF.

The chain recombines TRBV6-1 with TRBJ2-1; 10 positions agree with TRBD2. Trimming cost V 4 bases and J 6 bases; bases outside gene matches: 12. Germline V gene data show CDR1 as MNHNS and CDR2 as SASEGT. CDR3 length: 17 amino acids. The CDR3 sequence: CASSVTRKAGGPNEQFF. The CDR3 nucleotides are TGTGCCAGCAGTGTTACTAGAAAAGCGGGAGGGCCCAATGAGCAGTTCTTC.

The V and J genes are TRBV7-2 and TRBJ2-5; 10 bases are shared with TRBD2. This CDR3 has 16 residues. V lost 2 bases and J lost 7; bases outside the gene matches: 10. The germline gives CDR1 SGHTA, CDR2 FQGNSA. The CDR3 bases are TGTGCCAGCAGCTTAAGGCCTAGCGGGAGTTCGGGGACCCAGTACTTC. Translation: CASSLRPSGSSGTQYF.

The chain's CDR3 is CASSHDPDRGKTYNEQFF. In DNA, the CDR3 is TGCGCCAGCAGCCATGATCCGGACAGGGGGAAAACCTACAATGAGCAGTTCTTC. The chain has TRBV4-1 and TRBJ2-1, with 10 bases lining up with TRBD1. Germline CDR1 is MGHRA and CDR2 is YSYEKL. The CDR3 totals 18 residues. Trimming cost V 3 bases and J 2 bases; bases outside gene matches: 10.

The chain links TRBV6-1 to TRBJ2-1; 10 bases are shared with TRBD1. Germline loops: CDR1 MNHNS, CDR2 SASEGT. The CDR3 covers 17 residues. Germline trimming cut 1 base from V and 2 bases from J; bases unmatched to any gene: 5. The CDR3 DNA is TGTGCCAGCAGTGAAGAAGGCGGGACAGGGGCCTACAATGAGCAGTTCTTC. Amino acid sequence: CASSEEGGTGAYNEQFF.

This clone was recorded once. The CDR3 reads CASSYPEQGYGYTF. In DNA, the CDR3 is TGTGCCAGCAGTTACCCCGAACAGGGCTATGGCTACACCTTC. The rearrangement links TRBV28 to TRBJ1-2, with a possible D match to TRBD1 (6 bases). With 4 bases removed from V and 4 bases from J, the gap between germline ends came to 13 bases. Germline CDR1 reads MDHEN; CDR2 reads SYDVKM. This CDR3 contains 14 residues.